A selection of T cell receptor beta chains follows, all from one sample in a study of regulatory T cells in long-lasting Graves disease. MiXCR was run by TCRdb on the multiplex PCR reads, yielding one entry per CDR3 protein. The table lists approximately 210,000 distinct CDR3 sequences, 15% to 20% of them singletons, with less than 25% in the top ten. This specimen was peripheral blood mononuclear cells (PBMCs), taken at new diagnosis, from a patient treated with antithyroid drugs. These receptors were collected from a female donor with Graves disease. Each CDR3 is given with its conserved first and last residue. D genes are given only for firm matches. Size values are once, few and many counts, or a class for expanded clones, and some rows have none.

abundance | j_gene | v_gene | d_gene | CDR3aa | CDR3nt
many | TRBJ2-1 | TRBV13 | TRBD2 | CASRFSSGSYNEQFF | TGTGCCAGCAGATTCTCTAGCGGGAGCTACAATGAGCAGTTCTTC
many | TRBJ2-3 | TRBV20-1 | TRBD2 | CSASSPSGTSGRPDTQYF | TGCAGTGCTAGTTCCCCTAGCGGGACTAGCGGGAGGCCAGATACGCAGTATTTT
- | TRBJ2-7 | TRBV11-2 | TRBD2 | CASSFGGGGSYEQYF | TGTGCCAGCAGCTTCGGGGGGGGAGGATCCTACGAGCAGTACTTC
few | TRBJ1-2 | TRBV29-1 | - | CSVVWGKGGYTF | TGCAGCGTTGTATGGGGGAAAGGTGGCTACACCTTC
many | TRBJ1-5 | TRBV7-2 | - | CASSRDSISNQPQHF | TGTGCCAGCAGCCGGGACTCCATAAGCAATCAGCCCCAGCATTTT
many | TRBJ1-3 | TRBV2 | TRBD1 | CASNTEDRGSGNTIYF | TGTGCCAGCAACACGGAGGACAGGGGCTCTGGAAACACCATATATTTT
many | TRBJ1-5 | TRBV24-1 | - | CATSDPGTPGGQPQHF | TGTGCCACCAGTGACCCGGGCACCCCCGGCGGTCAGCCCCAGCATTTT
many | TRBJ2-3 | TRBV11-2 | - | CASSPDSSTDTQYF | TGTGCCAGCAGCCCGGACTCAAGCACAGATACGCAGTATTTT
many | TRBJ2-1 | TRBV20-1 | - | CSARGAFSGGNEQFF | TGCAGTGCTAGGGGGGCCTTTAGCGGTGGTAATGAGCAGTTCTTC
many | TRBJ2-7 | TRBV24-1 | - | CATSDHSPYEQYF | TGTGCCACCAGTGATCACTCTCCCTACGAGCAGTACTTC
many | TRBJ2-5 | TRBV7-2 | - | CASSLEAGAGETQYF | TGTGCCAGCAGCTTAGAGGCAGGGGCCGGTGAGACCCAGTACTTC
- | TRBJ1-2 | TRBV6-5 | - | CTSSYGSNPFYGYTF | TGTACCAGCAGTTACGGGTCGAACCCCTTCTATGGCTACACCTTC
many | TRBJ2-2 | TRBV4-1 | - | CASSQDPPPNTGELFF | TGCGCCAGCAGCCAAGATCCCCCTCCCAACACCGGGGAGCTGTTTTTT
many | TRBJ1-6 | TRBV6-1 | - | CASSEVPGVYNSPLHF | TGTGCCAGCAGTGAAGTCCCCGGGGTTTATAATTCACCCCTCCACTTT
many | TRBJ1-1 | TRBV29-1 | - | CSVTRDRATEAFF | TGCAGCGTGACCCGGGACCGGGCCACTGAAGCTTTCTTT
many | TRBJ2-2 | TRBV3-1 | - | CASRDTGSGELFF | TGTGCCAGCAGAGACACAGGGTCCGGGGAGCTGTTTTTT
many | TRBJ2-7 | TRBV3-1 | TRBD1 | CASRSDRGSYEQYF | TGTGCCAGCAGATCGGACAGGGGATCCTACGAGCAGTACTTC
many | TRBJ1-2 | TRBV18 | - | CASSYGYTF | TGTGCCAGCTCATACGGCTACACCTTC
many | TRBJ2-5 | TRBV3-1 | - | CASSQGGTPETIETQYF | TGTGCCAGCAGCCAAGGCGGGACACCCGAAACTATCGAGACCCAGTACTTC
many | TRBJ2-3 | TRBV5-1 | TRBD2 | CASSPREGTDTQYF | TGCGCCAGCAGCCCGCGGGAGGGAACAGATACGCAGTATTTT